This T cell receptor beta chain was identified during a study of blood T cells in healthy people across ages. General study findings and limits: When set beside aged donors, long-lived donors presented more naive CD4+ cells and higher diversity.

The CDR3 sequence is 15 residues long. V was clipped by 4 bases and J by 0 bases; unmatched bases: 5. The germline gives CDR1 SGHRS, CDR2 YFSETQ. Every sample yielded at least 6 million isolated PBMCs. The authors extracted at least 6 micrograms of total RNA per sample. Of note for this clonotype: The antigen is undetermined.

Next came a second PCR, run for roughly 6 to 11 cycles, which used a sample-barcoded 5' primer along with a J-beta primer mix. TCRdb called the 5' RACE reads again in MiXCR, with one record for every CDR3 protein. The table includes hundreds of thousands of distinct CDR3 sequences, 24% detected once. The sample was also linked to a second study, of T cells of mothers and their children.

This receptor was taken from a boy aged 5-17 years in good health. J is TRBJ2-3 and V is TRBV5-1, with 7 bases lining up with TRBD1. The sequenced material came from blood. Here the CDR3 DNA reads TGCGCCAGCAGCCGACAGGGCACAAGCACAGATACGCAGTATTTT. As protein: CASSRQGTSTDTQYF.